This entry lists 21 T cell receptor beta chains sequenced from one sample in a study of Graves' ophthalmopathy and Graves' hyperthyroidism. The authors amplified TCR beta CDR3 regions from RNA transcripts. An initial RT-PCR round employing HTBI primers preceded a second-round multiplex PCR. In TCRdb, the multiplex PCR reads were re-called with MiXCR into one record per CDR3 protein. The sample contains 360,000 or so distinct CDR3 sequences, 15% to 20% of which appear only once. The sample taken for sequencing was peripheral blood. The origin of the receptors is a woman aged 18-29 years with Graves' ophthalmopathy.

This clonotype was counted only a few times. The chain joins TRBV18 to TRBJ1-2; D is unclear. From germline, CDR1 is KGHSH and CDR2 LQKENI. With 3 bases removed from V and 2 bases from J, the gap between germline ends came to 13 bases. The CDR3 contains 15 residues. The CDR3 reads CASSPSGALNYGYTF. CDR3 in DNA: TGTGCCAGCTCACCGAGTGGAGCTCTCAACTATGGCTACACCTTC.

The chain combines TRBV4-3 with TRBJ2-7, with 8 bases aligning to TRBD2. Germline CDR1 and CDR2: LGHNA and YSLEER. CDR3 size: 16 residues. J lost 2 bases, V lost 3 bases, and 9 bases had no gene match. CDR3 in amino acids: CASSQSLAEGTYEQYF. CDR3 nucleotides: TGCGCCAGCAGCCAGTCACTAGCGGAGGGGACCTACGAGCAGTACTTC.

This clonotype was seen repeatedly, ten times or more. This chain uses TRBV6-5 with TRBJ2-5, with 9 bases that match TRBD1. Germline-derived CDR1 and CDR2 are MNHEY and SVGAGI. The trim removed 6 bases at V and 4 bases at J, leaving 9 bases unmatched. This CDR3 contains 15 residues. CDR3 nucleotide sequence: TGTGCCAGCAGGAGAGGACAGGGGTTAGGAGAGACCCAGTACTTC. Its protein is CASRRGQGLGETQYF.

Many counts were recorded for this clonotype. The rearrangement links TRBV20-1 to TRBJ1-2; 9 positions match TRBD1. With 5 bases clipped from V and 9 bases from J, the junction kept 7 bases outside the gene matches. This CDR3 is 12 amino acids long. Germline assignment: CDR1 DFQATT and CDR2 SNEGSKA (reference sequence). The CDR3 is CSAVGTGQRYTF. As DNA, the CDR3 is TGCAGTGCTGTCGGGACAGGGCAACGCTACACCTTC.

This clonotype was recorded at least ten times. Given a much more abundant clone one base away, this may be a read error. V gene TRBV6-2 or TRBV6-3 combines with J gene TRBJ2-7; tentative D call: TRBD1 (6 bases). The V gene lost 7 bases and the J gene lost 3 bases, with 22 bases spanning the gap. The CDR3 is 16 amino acids. Germline V gene data show CDR1 as MNHEY and CDR2 as SVGEGT. The CDR3 spells CASTRGKSHPRYEQYF. The CDR3 DNA reads as TGTGCCAGCACCAGGGGAAAGAGCCACCCCCGCTACGAGCAGTACTTC.

The rearrangement uses TRBV7-2 and TRBJ1-2; D unclear. Between the trimmed V and J ends, which lost 5 bases and 5 bases, there was a span of 18 bases. CDR3 size: 15 residues. In germline, CDR1 is SGHTA, CDR2 FQGNSA. For the CDR3, the DNA is TGTGCCAGCAGCCACCATCCCGGCGGGAAATATGGCTACACCTTC. Translating it yields CASSHHPGGKYGYTF.

This clonotype has only one observation. The chain employs TRBV24-1 and TRBJ2-5; D is undetermined. V gave up 3 bases and J gave up 2 bases, with 12 bases separating them. The CDR3 totals 15 residues. Germline V CDR1 and CDR2: KGHDR, SFDVKD. The CDR3 DNA sequence: TGTGCCACCAGTGATACCGGACCGGATCAAGAGACCCAGTACTTC. Its translation: CATSDTGPDQETQYF.

In this sample, this clonotype turned up many times. Here the CDR3 reads CASSILAGVLNQPQHF. The CDR3 bases are TGTGCCAGTAGTATCTTGGCAGGGGTACTCAATCAGCCCCAGCATTTT. The chain joins TRBV19 to TRBJ1-5; D is possibly TRBD1 (6 bases). Trimming left V 3 bases short and J 3 bases short, with 15 bases between. The CDR3 has 16 amino acids. Germline V lookup: CDR1 LNHDA, CDR2 SQIVND (reference sequence).

V is TRBV20-1 and J is TRBJ2-2, with a weak D call TRBD2 (6 bases). The CDR3 covers 14 residues. Deletions cut 6 bases from V and 0 bases from J, with 11 bases between. CDR1 is DFQATT and CDR2 is SNEGSKA in the germline V gene (reference sequence). The CDR3 region is CSAPRDSNTGELFF. CDR3 bases: TGCAGTGCCCCGCGGGACTCGAACACCGGGGAGCTGTTTTTT.

This clonotype was recorded at least ten times. The chain uses TRBV6-1 and TRBJ2-5; tentative D call: TRBD2 (6 bases). V lost 2 bases, J lost 6 bases, and 13 bases lay in between. Germline lookup yields CDR1 MNHNS and CDR2 SASEGT. The CDR3 sequence is 14 residues long. The CDR3 DNA reads as TGTGCCAGCAGTGAAAATGGGCGGGGACAGACCCAGTACTTC. Encoded protein: CASSENGRGQTQYF.

This clonotype has at least ten counts. This chain connects TRBV30 to TRBJ2-5; D remains unclear. V lost 2 bases and J lost 5, with 15 bases in between. CDR3 length equals 14 residues. The germline V gene encodes CDR1 GTSNPN and CDR2 SVGIG (reference sequence). This CDR3 reads CAWSTNSVGETQYF. In DNA form, the CDR3 reads TGTGCCTGGAGTACCAATTCGGTGGGGGAGACCCAGTACTTC.

There are many counts of this clonotype. J is TRBJ2-7 and V is TRBV7-8; possible D gene TRBD1, 5 bases. CDR1 and CDR2 (germline): SGHVS, FQNEAQ. The germline V and J ends were trimmed by 1 base and 3 bases, with 16 bases remaining between them. The CDR3 is 16 residues long. DNA of the CDR3: TGTGCCAGCAGCTTAGTCCAGGGAAGACGAGGCTACGAGCAGTACTTC. This codes for CASSLVQGRRGYEQYF.

At least ten counts were recorded for this clonotype. V usage is TRBV6-1 and J usage is TRBJ1-1; TRBD1 might be the D (6 bases). The V gene lost 7 bases and the J gene lost 5 bases, with 23 bases spanning the gap. The CDR3 is 16 amino acids. Germline assignment: CDR1 MNHNS and CDR2 SASEGT. This CDR3 reads CASTPRGATGRTEAFF. CDR3 sequence (DNA): TGTGCCAGCACTCCCCGTGGGGCTACAGGGCGGACTGAAGCTTTCTTT.

This clonotype was seen repeatedly, ten times or more. The rearrangement links TRBV6-5 to TRBJ1-2; D call uncertain. The CDR3 totals 13 residues. V dropped 8 bases and J dropped 3 bases, with 13 bases sitting between them. Germline V gene lookup returns CDR1 MNHEY and CDR2 SVGAGI. CDR3 bases: TGTGCCAGCTCCAGGCAGGTAGACTATGGCTACACCTTC. It yields the protein CASSRQVDYGYTF.

This clonotype was seen a handful of times. V is TRBV11-2 and J is TRBJ2-5, with D possibly being TRBD1 (5 bases). This CDR3 contains 14 residues. Trimming took 3 bases from V and 0 from J, leaving 8 bases between them. Germline CDR1 SGHAT, CDR2 FQNNGV. CDR3 nucleotides: TGTGCCAGCAGCTTGGACATCAACCAAGAGACCCAGTACTTC. Translation: CASSLDINQETQYF.

This clonotype has at least ten counts. V is TRBV11-2 and J is TRBJ2-7; D assignment may be TRBD1 or TRBD2 (6 bases each). Trimming cost V 5 bases and J 2 bases, with 16 bases left between them. Germline V gives CDR1 SGHAT, CDR2 FQNNGV. The CDR3 is 15 amino acids. The CDR3 region has the DNA TGTGCCAGCAGCAGGATCCGGGGGCCTACCTACGAGCAGTACTTC. Protein sequence: CASSRIRGPTYEQYF. Combining the CDR3 with reference TRBV11-2 and TRBJ2-7 gives the whole variable domain EAGVAQSPRYKIIEKRQSVAFWCNPISGHATLYWYQQILGQGPKLLIQFQNNGVVDDSQLPKDRFSAERLKGVDSTLKIQPAKLEDSAVYLCASSRIRGPTYEQYFGPGTRLTVT.

The sample holds many counts of this clonotype. In DNA form, the CDR3 reads TGTGCCAGCAGCCACTCCTACGAGCAGTACTTC. This translates into CASSHSYEQYF. V and J are TRBV12-3 or TRBV12-4 and TRBJ2-7; D is unresolved. This CDR3 region has 11 residues. V was pared by 6 bases and J by 0 bases, with 3 bases between.

In its sample, this clonotype was seen many times. This rearrangement joins TRBV7-3 to TRBJ2-2, with TRBD1 as a possible D gene (6 bases). Deletions cut 2 bases from V and 7 bases from J, with 11 bases between. CDR1 and CDR2 from the germline V gene are SGHTA and FQGTGA. This CDR3 region has 14 residues. In DNA, the CDR3 is TGTGCCAGCAGCTTAGGAACAGGGAACGGGGAGCTGTTTTTT. It translates to CASSLGTGNGELFF.

Ten or more counts support this clonotype. V and J are TRBV7-2 and TRBJ1-1; 7 nucleotides align to TRBD1. CDR1 SGHTA and CDR2 FQGNSA come from the germline V gene. The CDR3 is 13 residues long. Trimming at V came to 7 bases and at J to 1 base, leaving 3 bases not matched to a gene. Written as DNA, the CDR3 is TGTGCCAGCAACCCAGGGGGGAACACTGAAGCTTTCTTT. Its protein is CASNPGGNTEAFF.

This clonotype was picked up many times. The CDR3 DNA follows: TGCAGTGCTCCTCCCCCGGGTCTCAGAGTGCACGAGCAGTACTTC. Its protein is CSAPPPGLRVHEQYF. The chain carries TRBV20-1 and TRBJ2-7; D is undetermined. Trimming took 5 bases from V and 5 from J, leaving 22 bases between them. Germline V CDR1 and CDR2: DFQATT, SNEGSKA (reference sequence). The CDR3 has 15 amino acids.

This clonotype was recorded many times. The genes are TRBV7-2 and TRBJ2-7, with a weak D call TRBD1 (6 bases). Trimming cost V 4 bases and J 7 bases, with 11 bases left between them. In germline, CDR1 is SGHTA, CDR2 FQGNSA. CDR3 length: 12 amino acids. The CDR3: CASSYRQGEQYF. The CDR3 DNA is TGTGCCAGCAGCTACCGGCAGGGGGAGCAGTACTTC. Combining the CDR3 with reference TRBV7-2 and TRBJ2-7 gives the whole variable domain GAGVSQSPSNKVTEKGKDVELRCDPISGHTALYWYRQSLGQGLEFLIYFQGNSAPDKSGLPSDRFSAERTGGSVSTLTIQRTQQEDSAVYLCASSYRQGEQYFGPGTRLTVT.